Listed below are T cell receptor beta chains from one sample, sequenced in a study of OX40 agonist ivuxolimab in advanced cancers. Profiling relied on immunoSEQ multiplex PCR, and the TCRdb table lists in-frame clones only, not all of them. Of about 7,000 clones listed, about 70% were seen once; the top ten hold over 30%. The sample consisted of CD4+ or CD8+ T cells sorted from blood, taken in a trial of the OX40 agonist ivuxolimab. The receptors were sampled from an adult with an advanced solid tumor such as melanoma, head and neck, liver or kidney cancer. Each CDR3 is given with its conserved first and last residue. A D gene is named only where the DNA matches it firmly. The size of a clone is reported for some rows only, either as once, few or many, or as a class for expanded clones.

clone_size | j_call | d_call | v_call | cdr3_aa | cdr3_nt
once | TRBJ1-2 | TRBD1 | TRBV29-1 | CSVHKGTGFDYGYTF | TGCAGCGTACACAAGGGGACAGGGTTCGACTATGGCTACACCTTC
NA | TRBJ2-3 | NA | TRBV19 | CASKANLGGSTDTQYF | TGTGCCAGTAAAGCTAACTTAGGGGGTAGCACAGATACGCAGTATTTT
medium-sized | TRBJ2-2 | NA | TRBV10-1 | CARPERAGGELFF | TGCGCCAGGCCCGAGAGGGCCGGCGGGGAGCTGTTTTTT
once | TRBJ1-6 | TRBD1 | TRBV2 | CASSEDFPGRGGGSPLHF | TGTGCCAGCAGTGAAGATTTCCCAGGTCGAGGGGGCGGTTCACCCCTCCACTTT
NA | TRBJ2-7 | NA | TRBV6-1 | CASTAEAGGSYEQYF | TGTGCCAGCACCGCCGAGGCAGGCGGCTCCTACGAGCAGTACTTC
NA | TRBJ1-5 | TRBD1 | TRBV28 | CASTGTGDQPQHF | TGTGCCAGCACGGGGACAGGGGATCAGCCCCAGCATTTT
NA | TRBJ2-7 | TRBD2 | TRBV2 | CASSEGGLAMYEQYF | TGTGCCAGCAGTGAAGGGGGACTAGCGATGTACGAGCAGTACTTC
few | TRBJ1-4 | NA | TRBV7-9 | CASSLVGGGEKLFF | TGTGCCAGCAGCTTAGTAGGAGGAGGAGAAAAACTGTTTTTT
NA | TRBJ2-3 | TRBD2 | TRBV7-8 | CASSKERGSTDTQYF | TGTGCCAGCAGCAAAGAACGCGGGAGTACAGATACGCAGTATTTT
NA | TRBJ1-2 | NA | TRBV19 | CASSIDYYGYTF | TGTGCCAGTAGTATAGATTATTATGGCTACACCTTC
medium-sized | TRBJ2-4 | NA | TRBV5-6 | CASSLGGDVRDF | TGTGCCAGCAGCTTGGGTGGGGACGTCAGGGACTTC
NA | TRBJ1-1 | NA | TRBV10-1 | CASSESKSSGGPGAFF | TGCGCCAGCAGTGAGTCAAAATCCAGCGGGGGGCCGGGAGCTTTCTTT
NA | TRBJ2-3 | NA | TRBV7-3 | CASGAGMTDTQYF | TGTGCCAGCGGGGCAGGGATGACAGATACGCAGTATTTT
NA | TRBJ2-5 | NA | TRBV18 | CASSPPVAGQETQYF | TGTGCCAGCTCACCACCGGTGGCAGGACAAGAGACCCAGTACTTC
medium-sized | TRBJ1-4 | NA | TRBV12-2 | CASRLGGPEKLFF | TGTGCAAGTCGCTTAGGTGGACCTGAAAAACTGTTTTTT
few | TRBJ1-1 | NA | TRBV27 | CASSLQGSDTEAFF | TGTGCCAGCAGTTTACAGGGGTCGGACACTGAAGCTTTCTTT
NA | TRBJ1-1 | NA | TRBV6-5 | CASSLGRSLNTEAFF | TGTGCCAGCAGCCTAGGGCGGAGTTTGAACACTGAAGCTTTCTTT
NA | TRBJ2-6 | NA | TRBV10-2 | CASLLRVSGANVLTF | TGCGCCTCCCTCCTTAGAGTTTCTGGGGCCAACGTCCTGACTTTC
NA | TRBJ2-1 | TRBD2 | TRBV7-6 | CASSLRLAVYNEQFF | TGTGCCAGCAGCTTAAGGCTAGCGGTCTACAATGAGCAGTTCTTC
NA | TRBJ1-1 | NA | TRBV28 | CASSFWGGVGTEAFF | TGTGCCAGCAGTTTTTGGGGGGGCGTGGGCACTGAAGCTTTCTTT
few | TRBJ1-2 | NA | TRBV7-9 | CASSSDDLYGYTF | TGTGCCAGCAGCTCTGATGACCTGTATGGCTACACCTTC
few | TRBJ2-3 | NA | TRBV4-3 | CASSTPDTQYF | TGCGCCAGCAGTACCCCAGATACGCAGTATTTT
NA | TRBJ2-7 | NA | TRBV6-5 | CASSPNRIPYEQYF | TGTGCCAGCAGCCCGAACAGGATCCCCTACGAGCAGTACTTC
NA | TRBJ1-6 | NA | TRBV7-9 | CASSSLVFSGSPLHF | TGTGCCAGCAGCTCCCTGGTCTTCTCGGGTTCACCCCTCCACTTT
NA | TRBJ2-7 | NA | TRBV27 | CASSLGAGKYEQYF | TGTGCCAGCAGTTTAGGGGCGGGGAAGTACGAGCAGTACTTC
NA | TRBJ1-4 | TRBD1 | TRBV2 | CASTTGQEFATNEKLFF | TGTGCCAGCACTACGGGACAGGAGTTTGCAACTAATGAAAAACTGTTTTTT
once | TRBJ2-3 | TRBD1 | TRBV25-1 | CASSEFTGETDTQYF | TGTGCCAGCAGTGAATTTACAGGGGAAACAGATACGCAGTATTTT
NA | TRBJ1-1 | TRBD1 | TRBV2 | CATKDRGFANTEAFF | TGTGCCACAAAGGACAGGGGGTTCGCGAACACTGAAGCTTTCTTT
once | TRBJ2-7 | TRBD1 | TRBV5-6 | CASSHRDRGNYEQYF | TGTGCCAGCAGCCACCGGGACAGGGGGAACTACGAGCAGTACTTC
NA | TRBJ2-1 | TRBD2 | TRBV7-8 | CASSLEGGSSYNEQFF | TGTGCCAGCAGCTTAGAAGGCGGGAGCTCCTACAATGAGCAGTTCTTC
NA | TRBJ2-7 | NA | TRBV6-5 | CAITIRVWVCEQYF | TGTGCCATCACGATCAGGGTATGGGTCTGCGAGCAGTACTTC
NA | TRBJ2-2 | TRBD1 | TRBV27 | CASSLKPGQGATGELFF | TGTGCCAGCAGTTTAAAACCGGGACAGGGGGCCACCGGGGAGCTGTTTTTT
few | TRBJ2-1 | TRBD2 | TRBV14 | CASSLIREGEQFF | TGTGCCAGCAGCCTTATCAGGGAGGGTGAGCAGTTCTTC
NA | TRBJ2-3 | NA | TRBV7-3 | CASSLTSGPTDTQYF | TGTGCCAGCAGCTTAACTAGCGGCCCCACAGATACGCAGTATTTT
medium-sized | TRBJ2-3 | NA | TRBV29-1 | CSVYLGNTQYF | TGCAGCGTTTACTTGGGGAATACGCAGTATTTT